Here is one T cell receptor beta chain with its context. Trimming took off 5 bases at V and 5 bases at J, with 13 bases between the two ends. There are 14 residues in the CDR3. From germline, CDR1 is MNHEY and CDR2 SVGAGI. The data were obtained in a study of blood T cell repertoires in COVID-19. The protocol was immunoSEQ multiplex PCR, while the TCRdb copy is restricted to in-frame clones and leaves out a portion. The sample contains about 60,000 clones, approximately 80% of which appear only once. The TCR was taken from a man in his fifties with active or convalescent COVID-19. This chain joins TRBV6-5 and TRBJ2-4; D is uncertain. The specimen sequenced was peripheral blood. Here the CDR3 DNA reads TGTGCCAGCAGTCCTGAGATACGAGAAAACATTCAGTACTTC. It codes for CASSPEIRENIQYF.